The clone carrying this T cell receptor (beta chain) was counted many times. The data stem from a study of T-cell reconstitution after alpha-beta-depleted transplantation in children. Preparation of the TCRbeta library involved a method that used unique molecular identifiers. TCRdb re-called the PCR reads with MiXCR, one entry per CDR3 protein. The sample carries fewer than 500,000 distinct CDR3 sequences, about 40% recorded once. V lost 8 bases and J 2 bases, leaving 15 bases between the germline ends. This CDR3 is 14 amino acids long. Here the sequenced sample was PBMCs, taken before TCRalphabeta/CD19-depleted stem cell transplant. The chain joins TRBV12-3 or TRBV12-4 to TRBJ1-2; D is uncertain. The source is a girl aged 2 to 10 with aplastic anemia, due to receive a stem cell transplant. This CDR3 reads CASRVAGTNYGYTF. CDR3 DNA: TGTGCCAGCCGGGTGGCAGGCACAAACTATGGCTACACCTTC.